This paragraph covers one TCR beta chain sequence. The sample comes from a study of blood T cell repertoires in COVID-19. Looking at the study overall: In each case, the material was cDNA or gDNA derived from T cells, B-cell-depleted T cells, or PBMCs.

CDR1 and CDR2 from the germline V gene are MDHEN and SYDVKM. The CDR3 is 15 residues long. V was clipped by 4 bases and J by 4 bases; unmatched bases: 5. Methods used by the authors: Reference gene primer amplification in the assay estimated nucleated cell counts. The repertoire was sequenced with immunoSEQ multiplex PCR; TCRdb's copy has only in-frame clones and lacks some. V, J and clone size reflect that table, while D and trimming were determined from the DNA. The sample holds roughly 92,000 clones, more than 70% seen once. The specimen was peripheral blood. The V call is TRBV28, the J call TRBJ2-2; 8 nucleotides line up with TRBD2. The clonotype was recovered from a human donor with acute or convalescent COVID-19. The donor label of this sample is uncertain. CDR3 amino acids: CASSSGTRGTGELFF. The DNA of the CDR3 is TGTGCCAGCAGTTCCGGGACTAGAGGCACCGGGGAGCTGTTTTTT.